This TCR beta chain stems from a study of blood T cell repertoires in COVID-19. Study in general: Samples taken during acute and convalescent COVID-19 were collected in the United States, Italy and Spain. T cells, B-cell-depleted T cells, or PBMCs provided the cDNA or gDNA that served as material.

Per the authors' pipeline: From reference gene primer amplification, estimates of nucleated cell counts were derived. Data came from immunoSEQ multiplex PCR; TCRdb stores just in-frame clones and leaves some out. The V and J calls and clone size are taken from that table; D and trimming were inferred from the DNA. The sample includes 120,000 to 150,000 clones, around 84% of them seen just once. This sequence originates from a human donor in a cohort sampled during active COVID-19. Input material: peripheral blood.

CDR3 nucleotides: TGTGCCAGCAGCTTGGGGCAGGGGCTATACGAGCAGTACTTC. This encodes CASSLGQGLYEQYF. The rearrangement joins TRBV5-6 to TRBJ2-7, with a weak D call TRBD1 (6 bases). The CDR3 contains 14 residues. Germline CDR1 is SGHDT and CDR2 is YYEEEE. V was trimmed by 0 bases and J by 4 bases, leaving 11 bases between them.